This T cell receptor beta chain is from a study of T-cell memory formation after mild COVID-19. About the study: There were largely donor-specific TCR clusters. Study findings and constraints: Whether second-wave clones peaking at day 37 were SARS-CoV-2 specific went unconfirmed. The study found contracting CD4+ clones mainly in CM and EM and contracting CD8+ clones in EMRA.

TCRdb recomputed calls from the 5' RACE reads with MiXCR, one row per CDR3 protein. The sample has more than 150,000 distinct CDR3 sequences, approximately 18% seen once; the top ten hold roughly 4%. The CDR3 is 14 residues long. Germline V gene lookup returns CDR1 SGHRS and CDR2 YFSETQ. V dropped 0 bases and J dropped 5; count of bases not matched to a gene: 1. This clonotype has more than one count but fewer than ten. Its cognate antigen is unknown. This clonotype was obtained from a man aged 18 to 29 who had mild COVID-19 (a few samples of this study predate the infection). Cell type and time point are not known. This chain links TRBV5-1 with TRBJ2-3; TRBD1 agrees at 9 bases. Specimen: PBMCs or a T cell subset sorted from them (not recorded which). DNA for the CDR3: TGCGCCAGCAGCTTGGCGGGACAGGGAGATACGCAGTATTTT. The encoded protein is CASSLAGQGDTQYF.